This paragraph reports one TCR beta chain. As yet, its antigen is unknown. Germline CDR1 reads SQVTM; CDR2 reads ANQGSEA. CDR3 size: 13 residues. V lost 6 bases, J lost 4 bases, and 2 bases stayed unmatched. Primers included in the PCR were 60 Vbeta and 13 Jbeta primers. Profiled with immunoSEQ multiplex PCR; TCRdb holds only in-frame clones, not every one. This table holds about 93,000 clones, about 81% found once. The data stem from a study of cytomegalovirus exposure and HLA in healthy donors. On the study more broadly: An early release of data contained approximately 80 million unique TCRs, which came from HLA-typed donors.

In nominal health when sampled, donors likely had unrecorded immune exposures nonetheless. General observations from the study: TCR beta V- and J-gene trimming, according to a later analysis, was linked to a missense DCLRE1C variant. TCR beta sequences reportedly predicted most subjects' HLA-A and HLA-B alleles accurately.

The chain couples TRBV29-1 to TRBJ2-2; 10 nucleotides agree with TRBD2. The sample consisted of PBMCs. The receptor comes from a woman between 40 and 50 years old in good health and CMV-seronegative. CDR3 in amino acids: CSVRTSGTGELFF. CDR3 nucleotide sequence: TGCAGCGTAAGGACTAGCGGCACCGGGGAGCTGTTTTTT.